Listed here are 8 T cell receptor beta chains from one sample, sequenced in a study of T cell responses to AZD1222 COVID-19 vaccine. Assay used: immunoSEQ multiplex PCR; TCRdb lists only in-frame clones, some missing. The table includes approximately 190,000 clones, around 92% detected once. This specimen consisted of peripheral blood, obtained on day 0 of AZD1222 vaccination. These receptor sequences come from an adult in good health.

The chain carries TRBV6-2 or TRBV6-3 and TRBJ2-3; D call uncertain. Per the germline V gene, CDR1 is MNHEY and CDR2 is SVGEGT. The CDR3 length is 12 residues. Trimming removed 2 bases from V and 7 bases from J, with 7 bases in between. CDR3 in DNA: TGTGCCAGCAGTTACGTAAGGAATACGCAGTATTTT. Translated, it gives CASSYVRNTQYF.

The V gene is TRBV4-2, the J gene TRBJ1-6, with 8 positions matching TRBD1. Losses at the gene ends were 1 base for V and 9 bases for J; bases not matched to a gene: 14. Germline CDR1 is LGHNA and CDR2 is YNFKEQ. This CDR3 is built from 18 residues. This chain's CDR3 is CASSQAGQGQPGGSPLHF. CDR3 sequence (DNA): TGTGCCAGCAGCCAAGCCGGACAGGGTCAACCCGGAGGTTCACCCCTCCACTTT.

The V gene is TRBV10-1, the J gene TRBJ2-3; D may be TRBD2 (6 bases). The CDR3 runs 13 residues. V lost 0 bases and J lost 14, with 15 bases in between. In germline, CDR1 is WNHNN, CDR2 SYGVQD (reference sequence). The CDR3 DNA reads TGCGCCAGCAGTGAGTCGACGGAGGGAGGCAGGTATTTT. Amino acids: CASSESTEGGRYF.

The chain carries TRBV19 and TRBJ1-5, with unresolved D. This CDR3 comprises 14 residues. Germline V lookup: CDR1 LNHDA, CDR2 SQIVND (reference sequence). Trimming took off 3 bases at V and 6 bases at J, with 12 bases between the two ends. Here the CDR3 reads CASSIFSVAQPQHF. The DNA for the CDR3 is TGTGCCAGTAGTATTTTCTCAGTGGCTCAGCCCCAGCATTTT.

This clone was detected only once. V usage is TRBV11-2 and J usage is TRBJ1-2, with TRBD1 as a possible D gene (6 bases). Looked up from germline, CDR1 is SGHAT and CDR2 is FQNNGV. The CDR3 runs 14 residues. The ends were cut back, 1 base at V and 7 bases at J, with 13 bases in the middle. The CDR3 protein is CASSLGSGAGGYTF. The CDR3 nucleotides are TGTGCCAGCAGCTTAGGTTCGGGGGCCGGTGGCTACACCTTC.

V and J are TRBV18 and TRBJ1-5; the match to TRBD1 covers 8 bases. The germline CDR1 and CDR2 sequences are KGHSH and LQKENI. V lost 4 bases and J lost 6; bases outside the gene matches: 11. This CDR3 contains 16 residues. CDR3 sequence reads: CASSQGVTGGGQPQHF. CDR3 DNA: TGTGCCAGCTCACAGGGCGTAACAGGGGGAGGTCAGCCCCAGCATTTT.

CDR3 DNA sequence: TGTGCCAGTACCTCAGGGTCCCTTGGCTACACCTTC. It is translated as CASTSGSLGYTF. V is TRBV19 and J is TRBJ1-2; TRBD1 is a possible D gene (5 bases). The germline V gene encodes CDR1 LNHDA and CDR2 SQIVND (reference sequence). CDR3 size: 12 residues. V shed 7 bases and J shed 7 bases, with 13 bases lying between them. The variable domain in full, with the rest retrieved from reference TRBV19 and TRBJ1-2, is DGGITQSPKYLFRKEGQNVTLSCEQNLNHDAMYWYRQDPGQGLRLIYYSQIVNDFQKGDIAEGYSVSREKKESFPLTVTSAQKNPTAFYLCASTSGSLGYTFGSGTRLTVV.

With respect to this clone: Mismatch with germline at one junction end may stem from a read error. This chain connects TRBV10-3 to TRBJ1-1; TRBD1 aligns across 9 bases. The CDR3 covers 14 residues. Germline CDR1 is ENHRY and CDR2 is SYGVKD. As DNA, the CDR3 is TGTGCCATCAGAAGAGGACAGGGGAACCCTGAAGCTTTCTTT. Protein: CAIRRGQGNPEAFF.